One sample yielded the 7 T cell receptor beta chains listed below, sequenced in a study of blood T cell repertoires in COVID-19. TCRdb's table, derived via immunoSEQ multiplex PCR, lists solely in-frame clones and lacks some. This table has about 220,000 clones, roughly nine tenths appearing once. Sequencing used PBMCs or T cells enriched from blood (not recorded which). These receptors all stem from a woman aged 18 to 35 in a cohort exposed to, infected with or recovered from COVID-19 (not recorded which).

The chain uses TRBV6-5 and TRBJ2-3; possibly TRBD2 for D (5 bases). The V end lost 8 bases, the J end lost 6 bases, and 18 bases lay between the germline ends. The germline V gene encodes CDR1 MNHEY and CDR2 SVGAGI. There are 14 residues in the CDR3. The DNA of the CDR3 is TGTGCCAGCCGGGTAGGGCAAGGAGGCGATACGCAGTATTTT. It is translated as CASRVGQGGDTQYF.

For the CDR3, the DNA is TGTGCCAGTAGTATAGACGGAGAAGAGACCCAGTACTTC. The encoded protein is CASSIDGEETQYF. The V and J genes are TRBV19 and TRBJ2-5; D not resolved. The V end lost 0 bases, the J end lost 3 bases, and 5 bases lay between the germline ends. Germline V gene sequence: CDR1 LNHDA, CDR2 SQIVND (reference sequence). The CDR3 loop spans 13 amino acids. The complete variable domain, with remaining parts taken from reference TRBV19 and TRBJ2-5, reads DGGITQSPKYLFRKEGQNVTLSCEQNLNHDAMYWYRQDPGQGLRLIYYSQIVNDFQKGDIAEGYSVSREKKESFPLTVTSAQKNPTAFYLCASSIDGEETQYFGPGTRLLVL.

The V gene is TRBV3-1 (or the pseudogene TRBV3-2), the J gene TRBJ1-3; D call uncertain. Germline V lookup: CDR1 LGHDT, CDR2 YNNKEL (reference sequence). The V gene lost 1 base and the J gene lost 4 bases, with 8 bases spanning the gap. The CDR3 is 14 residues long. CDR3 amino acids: CASSQGPRGNTIYF. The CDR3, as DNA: TGTGCCAGCAGCCAAGGACCTAGAGGAAACACCATATATTTT.

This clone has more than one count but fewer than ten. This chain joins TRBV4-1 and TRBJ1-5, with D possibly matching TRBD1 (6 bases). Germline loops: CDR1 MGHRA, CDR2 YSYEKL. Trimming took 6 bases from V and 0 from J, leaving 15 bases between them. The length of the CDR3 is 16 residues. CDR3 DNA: TGCGCCAGCAGAACGGACAGCCTTGATAGCAATCAGCCCCAGCATTTT. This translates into CASRTDSLDSNQPQHF.

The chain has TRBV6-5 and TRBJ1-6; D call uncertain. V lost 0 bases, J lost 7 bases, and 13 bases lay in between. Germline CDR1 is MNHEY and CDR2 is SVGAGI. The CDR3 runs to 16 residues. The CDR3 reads CASSYSFREWNSPLHF. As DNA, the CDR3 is TGTGCCAGCAGTTACTCCTTCCGGGAATGGAATTCACCCCTCCACTTT.

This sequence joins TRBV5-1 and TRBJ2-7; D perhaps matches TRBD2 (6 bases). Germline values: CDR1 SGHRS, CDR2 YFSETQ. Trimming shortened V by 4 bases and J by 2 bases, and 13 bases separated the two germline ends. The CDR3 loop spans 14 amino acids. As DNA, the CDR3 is TGCGCCAGCAGCCCCGGGGGAGGTCCCTACGAGCAGTACTTC. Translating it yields CASSPGGGPYEQYF.

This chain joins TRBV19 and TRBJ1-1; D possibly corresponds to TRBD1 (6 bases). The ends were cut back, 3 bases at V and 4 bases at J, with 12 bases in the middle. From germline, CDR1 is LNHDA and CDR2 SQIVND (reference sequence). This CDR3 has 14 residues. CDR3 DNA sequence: TGTGCCAGTAGTATTCCAGGGGCTGGCACTGAAGCTTTCTTT. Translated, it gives CASSIPGAGTEAFF.